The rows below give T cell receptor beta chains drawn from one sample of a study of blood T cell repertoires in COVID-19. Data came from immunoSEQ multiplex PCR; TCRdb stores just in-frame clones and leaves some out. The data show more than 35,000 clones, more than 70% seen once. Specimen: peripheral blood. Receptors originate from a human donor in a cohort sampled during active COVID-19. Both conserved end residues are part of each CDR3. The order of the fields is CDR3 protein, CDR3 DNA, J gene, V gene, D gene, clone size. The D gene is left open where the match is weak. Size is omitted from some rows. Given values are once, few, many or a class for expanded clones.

CASSPLAGGNYEQYF,TGTGCCAGCAGCCCTTTAGCGGGAGGGAACTACGAGCAGTACTTC,TRBJ2-7,TRBV11-3,TRBD2,NA
CASSPRGGDRSTKQYF,TGTGCCAGCAGCCCCCGCGGGGGGGACAGATCTACGAAGCAGTACTTC,TRBJ2-7,TRBV7-9,TRBD2,NA
CASSSRTGNSPLHF,TGTGCCAGCAGCTCCAGGACAGGGAATTCACCCCTCCACTTT,TRBJ1-6,TRBV3-1/TRBV3-2,TRBD1,NA
CASSLAAGADTQYF,TGTGCCAGCAGCTTGGCGGCGGGAGCAGATACGCAGTATTTT,TRBJ2-3,TRBV5-4,TRBD2,NA
CASSEETINYGYTF,TGTGCCAGCAGTGAAGAGACTATTAACTATGGCTACACCTTC,TRBJ1-2,TRBV6-1,NA,NA
CASSTGQSYEQYF,TGTGCCAGTAGTACGGGACAGAGCTACGAGCAGTACTTC,TRBJ2-7,TRBV19,TRBD1,NA
CASSQDRGTFYGYTF,TGTGCCAGCAGCCAAGATAGGGGGACCTTCTATGGCTACACCTTC,TRBJ1-2,TRBV4-2,NA,once
CASSLSGGNQPQHF,TGTGCCAGCAGCCTTTCAGGGGGCAATCAGCCCCAGCATTTT,TRBJ1-5,TRBV9,NA,NA
CASSLYPSGIDEQFF,TGTGCCAGCAGTTTATATCCCAGCGGGATCGATGAGCAGTTCTTC,TRBJ2-1,TRBV27,TRBD2,NA
CASSLSVSYEQYF,TGTGCCAGCAGTTTAAGCGTCTCCTACGAGCAGTACTTC,TRBJ2-7,TRBV28,NA,once
CASSPDSSNQPQHF,TGTGCCAGCAGCCCGGACAGTAGCAATCAGCCCCAGCATTTT,TRBJ1-5,TRBV28,NA,NA
CASGLELAGELFF,TGTGCCAGCGGTCTAGAATTGGCCGGGGAGCTGTTTTTT,TRBJ2-2,TRBV14,NA,NA
CATTSGYEQYF,TGTGCCACGACTAGCGGATACGAGCAGTACTTC,TRBJ2-7,TRBV15,TRBD2,NA
CASSSYREGVYNEQFF,TGCGCCAGCAGCTCCTACAGGGAGGGGGTATACAATGAGCAGTTCTTC,TRBJ2-1,TRBV4-1,NA,NA
CASSRNLGGSNTEAFF,TGTGCCAGCAGCCGAAATTTAGGGGGATCGAACACTGAAGCTTTCTTT,TRBJ1-1,TRBV11-2,NA,NA
CASSFGLGQETQYF,TGTGCCAGCAGCTTTGGTCTAGGACAAGAGACCCAGTACTTC,TRBJ2-5,TRBV7-9,NA,NA
CASSLGQAYNEQFF,TGTGCCAGCAGTTTGGGACAAGCCTACAATGAGCAGTTCTTC,TRBJ2-1,TRBV6-5,NA,NA
CASREEQGSYNSPLHF,TGTGCCAGCAGGGAAGAACAGGGCTCCTATAATTCACCCCTCCACTTT,TRBJ1-6,TRBV2,NA,NA
CAWSVDSVSYEQYF,TGTGCCTGGAGTGTAGATTCAGTCTCCTACGAGCAGTACTTC,TRBJ2-7,TRBV30,NA,NA
CARSPGYGEQYF,TGTGCCCGCAGTCCCGGGTACGGGGAGCAGTACTTC,TRBJ2-7,TRBV2,NA,NA
CASSPTGGLANIEQYF,TGTGCCAGTAGTCCGACCGGGGGGCTAGCGAACATAGAGCAGTACTTC,TRBJ2-7,TRBV19,NA,NA
CASSWGVVNTQYF,TGTGCCAGCAGCTGGGGGGTCGTGAATACGCAGTATTTT,TRBJ2-3,TRBV7-2,NA,NA
CASSQEGQQETQYF,TGCGCCAGCAGCCAAGAGGGCCAACAAGAGACCCAGTACTTC,TRBJ2-5,TRBV4-1,NA,NA
CASSVSTGGLYEQYF,TGTGCCAGCAGCGTAAGTACAGGGGGACTCTACGAGCAGTACTTC,TRBJ2-7,TRBV9,TRBD1,NA
CASSQKFEAFF,TGTGCCAGCAGCCAGAAATTTGAAGCTTTCTTT,TRBJ1-1,TRBV13,NA,NA